These 10 T cell receptor beta chains were all obtained from the same sample, sequenced in a study of blood T cell repertoires in COVID-19. The repertoire was sequenced with immunoSEQ multiplex PCR; TCRdb's copy has only in-frame clones and lacks some. Of tens of thousands of clones listed, around 79% are singletons. The sample comprised peripheral blood. These receptors all come from a human donor in a cohort sampled during active COVID-19.

The CDR3 DNA reads TGTGCCACCAGTGCGGCGGGAAGCTCCTACAATGAGCAGTTCTTC. Its protein product is CATSAAGSSYNEQFF. The chain uses TRBV24-1 and TRBJ2-1; D may be TRBD2 (6 bases). V gave up 5 bases and J gave up 0 bases, with 10 bases separating them. Germline values: CDR1 KGHDR, CDR2 SFDVKD. This CDR3 comprises 15 residues.

The chain joins TRBV29-1 to TRBJ2-7; 8 nucleotides match TRBD1. The V gene end was trimmed by 0 bases and the J gene end by 10 bases; junction bases not matched to a gene: 8. There are 13 residues in the CDR3. Germline loops: CDR1 SQVTM, CDR2 ANQGSEA. In nucleotides, the CDR3 is TGCAGCGTTGAAGAGCTCCCGGGACAGGAACAGTACTTC. Protein sequence: CSVEELPGQEQYF.

This chain joins TRBV28 and TRBJ2-5; TRBD2 matches at 10 bases. The CDR3 length is 15 residues. With 4 bases clipped from V and 5 bases from J, the junction kept 7 bases outside the gene matches. Germline V gives CDR1 MDHEN, CDR2 SYDVKM. This CDR3 reads CASSSHASGSETQYF. CDR3 DNA sequence: TGTGCCAGCAGTTCCCACGCTAGCGGGAGTGAGACCCAGTACTTC. The whole variable domain, filled in from reference TRBV28 and TRBJ2-5, reads DVKVTQSSRYLVKRTGEKVFLECVQDMDHENMFWYRQDPGLGLRLIYFSYDVKMKEKGDIPEGYSVSREKKERFSLILESASTNQTSMYLCASSSHASGSETQYFGPGTRLLVL.

The chain employs TRBV12-5 and TRBJ2-2; no clear D gene. CDR1 LGHNT and CDR2 FRNRAP come from the germline V gene. V lost 0 bases, J lost 1 base, and 9 bases lay in between. The CDR3 consists of 16 residues. CDR3 protein: CASGLVANKNTGELFF. DNA of the CDR3: TGTGCTAGTGGTTTGGTAGCGAATAAGAACACCGGGGAGCTGTTTTTT.

The rearrangement joins TRBV27 to TRBJ2-1, with 12 bases identical to TRBD2. Trimming cost V 7 bases and J 10 bases; bases outside gene matches: 8. Per the germline V gene, CDR1 is MNHEY and CDR2 is SMNVEV (reference sequence). CDR3 size: 14 residues. Here the CDR3 reads CASILGLAGVEQFF. The CDR3 region has the DNA TGTGCCAGCATTCTGGGACTAGCGGGTGTGGAGCAGTTCTTC.

The V and J genes are TRBV6-5 and TRBJ2-3, with a tentative D call TRBD2 (6 bases). The V gene lost 0 bases and the J gene lost 5 bases, with 15 bases spanning the gap. The CDR3 totals 16 residues. From germline, CDR1 is MNHEY and CDR2 SVGAGI. CDR3 sequence reads: CASSYSASELGDTQYF. The CDR3 DNA reads as TGTGCCAGCAGTTACTCCGCTAGCGAGTTGGGAGATACGCAGTATTTT.

The J gene is TRBJ2-3, the V gene TRBV3-1 (or the pseudogene TRBV3-2); 9 bases align to TRBD2. V gave up 3 bases and J gave up 10 bases; unmatched junction bases: 11. The CDR3 totals 15 residues. Germline assignment: CDR1 LGHDT and CDR2 YNNKEL (reference sequence). Here the CDR3 DNA reads TGTGCCAGCAGCCACGACTTACGCGGGGGGGAGGCGCAGTATTTT. It is translated as CASSHDLRGGEAQYF.

This clone was picked up many times. The genes are TRBV5-1 and TRBJ2-2, with 8 bases that match TRBD2. V lost 1 base, J lost 3 bases, and 2 bases stayed unmatched. The CDR3 contains 15 residues. Looked up from germline, CDR1 is SGHRS and CDR2 is YFSETQ. The chain's CDR3 is CASSLTGGDTGELFF. The CDR3 bases are TGCGCCAGCAGCTTGACGGGAGGGGACACCGGGGAGCTGTTTTTT.

CDR3 DNA: TGTGCCAGTAGGTATGACACCATGAACACTGAAGCTTTCTTT. It yields the protein CASRYDTMNTEAFF. The J gene is TRBJ1-1, the V gene TRBV19; D not resolved. V lost 6 bases and J lost 0, with 11 bases in between. Germline lookup yields CDR1 LNHDA and CDR2 SQIVND (reference sequence). The CDR3 spans 14 residues.

The chain combines TRBV7-9 with TRBJ1-5; D remains ambiguous. Germline V gene lookup returns CDR1 SEHNR and CDR2 FQNEAQ (reference sequence). This CDR3 comprises 14 residues. V was clipped by 1 base and J by 6 bases, with 10 bases between them. Here the CDR3 DNA reads TGTGCCAGCAGCTTAGGGGGAGGCAGTCAGCCCCAGCATTTT. Its protein is CASSLGGGSQPQHF.